A single sample is the source of the 2 T cell receptor beta chains below, sequenced in a study of regulatory T cells in long-lasting Graves disease. Both iRepertoire HTBI primers and Arm-PCR of CDR3 regions were used to build the TCR beta libraries. One entry per CDR3 protein results from TCRdb running MiXCR on the multiplex PCR reads. The sample includes hundreds of thousands of distinct CDR3 sequences, less than 20% seen only once; the top ten take around 19%. As to time point: newly diagnosed GD, antithyroid drugs for less than 3 months. PBMC RNA was the source of the TCR library. These data were also filed under a second study, of T cells in Graves' hyperthyroidism and ophthalmopathy.

The sample consisted of peripheral blood mononuclear cells (PBMCs), taken at new diagnosis, from a patient treated with antithyroid drugs. The receptors here all came from a woman aged 30 to 39 with Graves disease.

The CDR3 DNA is TGTGCCAGCAGTGCAAGCAGGGGGGCTAACTATGGCTACACCTTC. Translated, it gives CASSASRGANYGYTF. The gene calls are TRBV6-1 and TRBJ1-2; TRBD1 matches 7 bases. Looked up from germline, CDR1 is MNHNS and CDR2 is SASEGT. This CDR3 is built from 15 residues. Trimming cost V 4 bases and J 0 bases; bases outside gene matches: 5.

This clonotype came up many times. The chain is built from TRBV19 and TRBJ2-1; tentatively, D is TRBD1 (7 bases). The CDR3 totals 18 residues. The germline gives CDR1 LNHDA, CDR2 SQIVND (reference sequence). V was clipped by 3 bases and J by 7 bases, with 25 bases between them. CDR3 sequence: CASSIPLRTGQRVNEQFF. The CDR3 DNA follows: TGTGCCAGTAGTATCCCGCTCAGGACAGGACAGCGGGTGAATGAGCAGTTCTTC.